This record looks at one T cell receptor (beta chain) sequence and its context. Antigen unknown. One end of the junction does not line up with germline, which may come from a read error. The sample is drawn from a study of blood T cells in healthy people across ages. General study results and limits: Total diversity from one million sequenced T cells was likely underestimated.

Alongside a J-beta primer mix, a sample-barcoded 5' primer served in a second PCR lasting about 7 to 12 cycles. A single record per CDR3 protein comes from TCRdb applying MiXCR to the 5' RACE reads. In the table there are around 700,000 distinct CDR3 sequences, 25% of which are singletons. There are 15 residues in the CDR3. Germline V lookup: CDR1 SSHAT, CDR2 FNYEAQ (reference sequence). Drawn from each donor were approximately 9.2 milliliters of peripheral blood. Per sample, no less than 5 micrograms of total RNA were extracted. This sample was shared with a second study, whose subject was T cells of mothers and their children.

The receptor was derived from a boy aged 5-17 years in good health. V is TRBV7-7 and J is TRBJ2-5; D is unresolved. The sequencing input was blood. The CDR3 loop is CASSLVGRPQETQYF. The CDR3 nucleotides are TGTGCTAGCAGCTTAGTCGGCCGACCCCAAGAGACCCAGTACTTC.